This T cell receptor (beta chain) originates from a study of T cells in Graves' hyperthyroidism and ophthalmopathy. Whole-study context: The authors collected peripheral blood at initial diagnosis, before any treatment.

Only a few counts were recorded for this clonotype. Its specificity is not known. TCR beta CDR3 sequences were amplified from RNA transcripts. In the first-round RT-PCR of the TCR CDR3, the HTBI primer set was used. TCRdb recomputed calls from the multiplex PCR reads with MiXCR, one row per CDR3 protein. Of 660,000 or so distinct CDR3 sequences in the sample, about a fifth were seen once. Each diagnosis was grounded in clinical symptoms, serum thyroxine and TRAb, thyroid ultrasound, and orbital computed tomography. Findings of the study overall: Blood samples included most of the expanded thyroid clonotypes exceeding 0.001. The authors' 13 V-J model separated ophthalmopathy from stable hyperthyroidism.

Sequenced material: blood. The receptor was isolated from a man younger than 45 with Graves' ophthalmopathy.

The CDR3 region is CAWKTGIPNTGELFF. The CDR3 nucleotides are TGTGCCTGGAAGACCGGGATCCCGAACACCGGGGAGCTGTTTTTT. The chain employs TRBV30 and TRBJ2-2, with a weak D call TRBD2 (5 bases). Germline-derived CDR1 and CDR2 are GTSNPN and SVGIG (reference sequence). The CDR3 sequence is 15 residues long. The V and J ends lost 4 bases and 0 bases respectively, with 12 bases between them.